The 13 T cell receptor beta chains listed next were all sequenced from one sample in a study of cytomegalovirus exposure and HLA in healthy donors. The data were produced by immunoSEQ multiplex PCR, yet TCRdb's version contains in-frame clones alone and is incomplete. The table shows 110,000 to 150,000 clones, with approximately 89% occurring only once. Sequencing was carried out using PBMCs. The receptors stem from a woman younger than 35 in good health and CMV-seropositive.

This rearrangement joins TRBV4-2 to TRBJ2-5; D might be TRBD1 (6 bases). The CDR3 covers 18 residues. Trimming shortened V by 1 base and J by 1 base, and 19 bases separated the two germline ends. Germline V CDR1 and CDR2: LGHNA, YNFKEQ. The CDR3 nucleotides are TGTGCCAGCAGCCAAGTCGGTCAGGGGTGGGAACTCCAAGAGACCCAGTACTTC. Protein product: CASSQVGQGWELQETQYF.

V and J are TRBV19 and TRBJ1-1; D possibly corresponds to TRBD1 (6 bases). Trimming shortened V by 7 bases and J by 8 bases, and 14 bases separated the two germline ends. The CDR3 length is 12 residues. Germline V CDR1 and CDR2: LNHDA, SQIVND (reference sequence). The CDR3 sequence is CASTTGFGEAFF. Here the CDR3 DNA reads TGTGCCAGTACGACAGGATTTGGGGAAGCTTTCTTT.

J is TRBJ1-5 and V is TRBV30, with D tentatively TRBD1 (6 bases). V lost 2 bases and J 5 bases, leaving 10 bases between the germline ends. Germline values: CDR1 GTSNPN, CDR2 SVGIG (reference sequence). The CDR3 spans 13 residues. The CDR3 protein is CAWSRGADQPQHF. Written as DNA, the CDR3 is TGTGCCTGGAGTCGGGGGGCCGATCAGCCCCAGCATTTT.

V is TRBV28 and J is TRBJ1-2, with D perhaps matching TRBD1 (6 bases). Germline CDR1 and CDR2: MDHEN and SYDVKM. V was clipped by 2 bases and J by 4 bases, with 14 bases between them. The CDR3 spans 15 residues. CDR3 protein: CASSLTGSPFYGYTF. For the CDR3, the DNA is TGTGCCAGCAGTTTAACAGGGTCCCCTTTCTATGGCTACACCTTC.

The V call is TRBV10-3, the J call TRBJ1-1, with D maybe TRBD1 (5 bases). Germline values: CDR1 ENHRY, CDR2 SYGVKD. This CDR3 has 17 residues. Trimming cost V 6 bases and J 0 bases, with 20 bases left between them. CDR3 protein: CAIRGGTVAHLNTEAFF. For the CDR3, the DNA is TGTGCCATCAGGGGGGGGACCGTCGCTCACCTGAACACTGAAGCTTTCTTT.

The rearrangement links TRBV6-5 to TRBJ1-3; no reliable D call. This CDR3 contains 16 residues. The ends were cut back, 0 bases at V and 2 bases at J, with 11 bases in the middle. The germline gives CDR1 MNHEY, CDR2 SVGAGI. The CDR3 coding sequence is TGTGCCAGCAGTTACTCGGGCCTTACCACTGGAAACACCATATATTTT. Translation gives CASSYSGLTTGNTIYF.

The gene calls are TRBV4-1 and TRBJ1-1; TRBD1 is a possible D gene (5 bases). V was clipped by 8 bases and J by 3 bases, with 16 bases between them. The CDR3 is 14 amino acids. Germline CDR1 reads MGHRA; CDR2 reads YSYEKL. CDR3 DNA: TGCGCCAGCGCCCAGGGAGGTACGCACACTGAAGCTTTCTTT. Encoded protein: CASAQGGTHTEAFF.

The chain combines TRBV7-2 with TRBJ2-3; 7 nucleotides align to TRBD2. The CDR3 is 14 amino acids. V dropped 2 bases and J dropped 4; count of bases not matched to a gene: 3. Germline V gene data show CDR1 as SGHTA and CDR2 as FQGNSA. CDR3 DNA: TGTGCCAGCAGCTTATTGGGGGGGGCAGATACGCAGTATTTT. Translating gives CASSLLGGADTQYF.

CDR3 sequence reads: CASSFNLPSGQETQYF. The CDR3 DNA reads TGCGCCAGCAGCTTTAATTTGCCTAGCGGACAAGAGACCCAGTACTTC. The chain has TRBV5-1 and TRBJ2-5; 7 bases map to TRBD2. The CDR3 is 16 residues long. Trimming removed 2 bases from V and 2 bases from J; junction bases left unmatched: 9. Germline CDR1 is SGHRS and CDR2 is YFSETQ.

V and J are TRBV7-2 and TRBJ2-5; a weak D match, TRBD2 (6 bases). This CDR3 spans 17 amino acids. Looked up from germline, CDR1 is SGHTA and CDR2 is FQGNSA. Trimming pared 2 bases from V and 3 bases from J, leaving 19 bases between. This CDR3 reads CASSLWISGGAEETQYF. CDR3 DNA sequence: TGTGCCAGCAGCTTATGGATCTCTGGCGGGGCAGAAGAGACCCAGTACTTC. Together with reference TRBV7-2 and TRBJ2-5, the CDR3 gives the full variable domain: GAGVSQSPSNKVTEKGKDVELRCDPISGHTALYWYRQSLGQGLEFLIYFQGNSAPDKSGLPSDRFSAERTGGSVSTLTIQRTQQEDSAVYLCASSLWISGGAEETQYFGPGTRLLVL.

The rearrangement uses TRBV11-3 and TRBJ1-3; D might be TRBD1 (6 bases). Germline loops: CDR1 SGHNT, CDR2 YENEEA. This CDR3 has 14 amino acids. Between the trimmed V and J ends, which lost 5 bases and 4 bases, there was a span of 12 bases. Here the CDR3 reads CASSPSGAGNTIYF. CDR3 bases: TGTGCCAGCAGCCCCTCAGGGGCGGGAAACACCATATATTTT.

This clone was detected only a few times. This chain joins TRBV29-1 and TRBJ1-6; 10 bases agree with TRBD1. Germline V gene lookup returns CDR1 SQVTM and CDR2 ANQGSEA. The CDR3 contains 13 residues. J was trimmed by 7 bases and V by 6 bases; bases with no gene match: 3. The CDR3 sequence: CSVADRGNSPLHF. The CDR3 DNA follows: TGCAGCGTAGCGGACAGGGGGAATTCACCCCTCCACTTT.

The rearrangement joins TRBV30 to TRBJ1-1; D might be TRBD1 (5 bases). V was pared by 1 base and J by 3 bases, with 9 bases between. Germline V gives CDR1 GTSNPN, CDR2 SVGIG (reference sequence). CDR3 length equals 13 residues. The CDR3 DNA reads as TGTGCCTGGAGTGAGGCGGGGGACACTGAAGCTTTCTTT. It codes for CAWSEAGDTEAFF.